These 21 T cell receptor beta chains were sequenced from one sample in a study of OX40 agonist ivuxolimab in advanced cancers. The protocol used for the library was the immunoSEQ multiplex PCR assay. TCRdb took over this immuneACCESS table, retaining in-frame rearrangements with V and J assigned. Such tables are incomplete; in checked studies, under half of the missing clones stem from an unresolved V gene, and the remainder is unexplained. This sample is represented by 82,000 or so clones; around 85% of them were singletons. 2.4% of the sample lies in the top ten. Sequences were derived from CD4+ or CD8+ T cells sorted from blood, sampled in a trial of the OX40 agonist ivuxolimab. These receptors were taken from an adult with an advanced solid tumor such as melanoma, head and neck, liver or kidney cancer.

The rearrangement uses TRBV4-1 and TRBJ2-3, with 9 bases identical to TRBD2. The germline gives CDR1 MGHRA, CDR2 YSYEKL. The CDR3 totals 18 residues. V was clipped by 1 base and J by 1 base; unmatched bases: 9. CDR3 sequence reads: CASSQVPRGGLGTDTQYF. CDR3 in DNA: TGCGCCAGCAGCCAAGTCCCGCGGGGGGGTTTAGGCACAGATACGCAGTATTTT.

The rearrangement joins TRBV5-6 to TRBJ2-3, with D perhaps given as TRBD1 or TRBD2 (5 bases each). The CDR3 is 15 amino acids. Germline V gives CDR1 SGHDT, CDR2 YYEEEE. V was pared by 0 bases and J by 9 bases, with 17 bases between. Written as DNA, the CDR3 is TGTGCCAGCAGCTTGGCCGGGGCAGGTTCGGGCACGCAGTATTTT. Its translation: CASSLAGAGSGTQYF.

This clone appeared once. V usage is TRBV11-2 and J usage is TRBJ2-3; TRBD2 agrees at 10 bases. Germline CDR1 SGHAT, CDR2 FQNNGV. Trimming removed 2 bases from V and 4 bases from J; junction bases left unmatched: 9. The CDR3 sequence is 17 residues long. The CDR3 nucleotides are TGTGCCAGCAGCTTATTACGAGCGGGGGGGCTTGCAGATACGCAGTATTTT. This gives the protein CASSLLRAGGLADTQYF.

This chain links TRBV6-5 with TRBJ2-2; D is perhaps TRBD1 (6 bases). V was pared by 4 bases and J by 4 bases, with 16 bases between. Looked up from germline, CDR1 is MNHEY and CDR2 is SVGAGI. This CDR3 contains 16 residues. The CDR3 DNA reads TGTGCCAGCAGTTCCCCGGCAGGGGCGGGCACCGGGGAGCTGTTTTTT. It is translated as CASSSPAGAGTGELFF.

The CDR3 protein is CASSYSQGAGQPQHF. The CDR3 DNA follows: TGTGCCAGCAGTTACTCACAGGGGGCAGGGCAGCCCCAGCATTTT. This rearrangement joins TRBV6-6 to TRBJ1-5; the match to TRBD1 covers 9 bases. CDR1 MNHNY and CDR2 SVGAGI come from the germline V gene (reference sequence). This CDR3 has 15 amino acids. The junction had 4 bases not matched to a gene; V was cut back by 0 bases and J by 7 bases.

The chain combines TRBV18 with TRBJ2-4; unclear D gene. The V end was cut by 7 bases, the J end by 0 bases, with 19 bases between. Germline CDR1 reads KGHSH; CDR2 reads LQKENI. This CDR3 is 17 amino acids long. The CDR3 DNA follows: TGTGCCAGCTTTTCCTCGGGCGACCCACTAGCCAAAAACATTCAGTACTTC. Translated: CASFSSGDPLAKNIQYF.

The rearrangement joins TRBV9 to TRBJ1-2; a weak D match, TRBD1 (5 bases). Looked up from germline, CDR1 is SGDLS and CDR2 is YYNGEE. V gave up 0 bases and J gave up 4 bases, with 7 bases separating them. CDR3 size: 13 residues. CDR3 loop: CASSVGRAYGYTF. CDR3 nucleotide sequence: TGTGCCAGCAGCGTAGGCAGGGCCTATGGCTACACCTTC.

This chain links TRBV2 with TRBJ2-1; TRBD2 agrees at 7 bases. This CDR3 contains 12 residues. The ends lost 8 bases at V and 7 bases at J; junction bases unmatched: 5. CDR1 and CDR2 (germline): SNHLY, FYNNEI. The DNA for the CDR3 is TGTGCCAGCGAGACGGGGGGTAATGAGCAGTTCTTC. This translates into CASETGGNEQFF.

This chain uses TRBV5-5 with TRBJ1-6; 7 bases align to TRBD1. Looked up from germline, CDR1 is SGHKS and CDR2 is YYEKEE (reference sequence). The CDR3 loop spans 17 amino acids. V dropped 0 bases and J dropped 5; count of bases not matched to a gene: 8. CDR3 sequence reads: CASSLALVQGDNSPLHF. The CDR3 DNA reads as TGTGCCAGCAGCTTGGCCTTAGTTCAGGGGGATAATTCACCCCTCCACTTT.

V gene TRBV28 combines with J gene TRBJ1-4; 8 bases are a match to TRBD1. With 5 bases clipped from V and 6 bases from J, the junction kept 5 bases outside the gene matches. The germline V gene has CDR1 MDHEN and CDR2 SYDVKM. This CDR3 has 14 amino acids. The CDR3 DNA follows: TGTGCCAGCAGTACGGGACAGGATGATGAAAAACTGTTTTTT. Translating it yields CASSTGQDDEKLFF.

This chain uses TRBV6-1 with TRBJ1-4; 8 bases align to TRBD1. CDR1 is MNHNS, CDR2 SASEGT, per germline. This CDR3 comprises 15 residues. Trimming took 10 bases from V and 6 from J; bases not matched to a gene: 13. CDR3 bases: TGTGCCACCCTACCGGCCAGGGGGCTATATGAAAAACTGTTTTTT. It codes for CATLPARGLYEKLFF.

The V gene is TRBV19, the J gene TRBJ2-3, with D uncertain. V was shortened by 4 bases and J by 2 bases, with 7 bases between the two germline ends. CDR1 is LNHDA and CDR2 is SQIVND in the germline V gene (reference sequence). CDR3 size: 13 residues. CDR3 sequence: CASSSVITDTQYF. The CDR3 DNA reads TGTGCCAGTAGTAGCGTCATCACAGATACGCAGTATTTT.

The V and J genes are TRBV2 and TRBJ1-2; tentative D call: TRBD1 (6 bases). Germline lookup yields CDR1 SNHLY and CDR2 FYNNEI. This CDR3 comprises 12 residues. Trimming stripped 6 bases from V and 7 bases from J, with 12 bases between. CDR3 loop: CASRLGAGGYTF. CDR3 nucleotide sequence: TGTGCCAGCAGACTGGGGGCCGGTGGCTACACCTTC. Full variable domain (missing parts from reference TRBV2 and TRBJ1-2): EPEVTQTPSHQVTQMGQEVILRCVPISNHLYFYWYRQILGQKVEFLVSFYNNEISEKSEIFDDQFSVERPDGSNFTLKIRSTKLEDSAMYFCASRLGAGGYTFGSGTRLTVV.

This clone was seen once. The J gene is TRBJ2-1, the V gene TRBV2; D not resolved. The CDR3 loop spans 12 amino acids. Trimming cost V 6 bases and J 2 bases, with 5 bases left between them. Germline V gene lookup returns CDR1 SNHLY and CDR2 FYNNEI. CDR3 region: CASSITYNEQFF. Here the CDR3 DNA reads TGTGCCAGCAGCATCACCTACAATGAGCAGTTCTTC.

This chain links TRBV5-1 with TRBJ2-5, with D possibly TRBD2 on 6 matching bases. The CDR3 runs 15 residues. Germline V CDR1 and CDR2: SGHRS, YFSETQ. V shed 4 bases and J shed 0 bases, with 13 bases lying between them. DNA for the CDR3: TGCGCCAGCAGCCGGGTCGGGGGATACCAAGAGACCCAGTACTTC. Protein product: CASSRVGGYQETQYF.

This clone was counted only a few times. In nucleotides, the CDR3 is TGTGCCAGCAGTTTGGTCCCAGGGGGCGAAGCTTTCTTT. Translated: CASSLVPGGEAFF. The rearrangement uses TRBV27 and TRBJ1-1; 8 bases match TRBD1. Unmatched junction bases numbered 5, after V lost 3 bases and J lost 8 bases. CDR3 length equals 13 residues. From germline, CDR1 is MNHEY and CDR2 SMNVEV (reference sequence).

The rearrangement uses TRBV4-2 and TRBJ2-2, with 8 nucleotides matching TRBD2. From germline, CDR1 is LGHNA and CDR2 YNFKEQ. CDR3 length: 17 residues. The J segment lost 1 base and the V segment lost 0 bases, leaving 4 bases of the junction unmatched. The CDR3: CASSQESLAGNTGELFF. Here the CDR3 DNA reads TGTGCCAGCAGCCAAGAGAGTCTAGCGGGGAACACCGGGGAGCTGTTTTTT.

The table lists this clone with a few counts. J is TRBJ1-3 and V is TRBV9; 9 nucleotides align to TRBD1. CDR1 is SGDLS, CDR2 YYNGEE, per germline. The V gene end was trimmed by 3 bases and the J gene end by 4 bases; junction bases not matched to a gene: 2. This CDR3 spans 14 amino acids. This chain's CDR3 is CASSAGTGGNTIYF. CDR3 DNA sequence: TGTGCCAGCAGCGCCGGGACAGGGGGAAACACCATATATTTT.

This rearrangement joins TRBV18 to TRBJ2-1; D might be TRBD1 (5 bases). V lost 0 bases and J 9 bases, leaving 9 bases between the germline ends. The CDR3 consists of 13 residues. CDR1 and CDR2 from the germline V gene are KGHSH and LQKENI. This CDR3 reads CASSPPGPGEQFF. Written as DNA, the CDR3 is TGTGCCAGCTCACCACCGGGGCCGGGTGAGCAGTTCTTC.

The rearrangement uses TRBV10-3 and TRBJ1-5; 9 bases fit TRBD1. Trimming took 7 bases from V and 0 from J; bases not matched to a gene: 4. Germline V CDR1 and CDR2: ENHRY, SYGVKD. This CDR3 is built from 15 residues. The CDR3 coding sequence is TGTGCCATCAAACCGGGACAGGGTAGCAATCAGCCCCAGCATTTT. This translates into CAIKPGQGSNQPQHF.

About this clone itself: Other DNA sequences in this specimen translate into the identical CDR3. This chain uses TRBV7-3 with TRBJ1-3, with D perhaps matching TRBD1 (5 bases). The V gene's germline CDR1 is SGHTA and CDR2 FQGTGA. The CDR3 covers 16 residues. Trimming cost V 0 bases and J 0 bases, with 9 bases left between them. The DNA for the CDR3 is TGTGCCAGCAGCTTAACGGGGGGTAACTCTGGAAACACCATATATTTT. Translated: CASSLTGGNSGNTIYF. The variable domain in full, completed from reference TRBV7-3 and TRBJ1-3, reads GAGVSQTPSNKVTEKGKYVELRCDPISGHTALYWYRQSLGQGPEFLIYFQGTGAADDSGLPNDRFFAVRPEGSVSTLKIQRTERGDSAVYLCASSLTGGNSGNTIYFGEGSWLTVV.